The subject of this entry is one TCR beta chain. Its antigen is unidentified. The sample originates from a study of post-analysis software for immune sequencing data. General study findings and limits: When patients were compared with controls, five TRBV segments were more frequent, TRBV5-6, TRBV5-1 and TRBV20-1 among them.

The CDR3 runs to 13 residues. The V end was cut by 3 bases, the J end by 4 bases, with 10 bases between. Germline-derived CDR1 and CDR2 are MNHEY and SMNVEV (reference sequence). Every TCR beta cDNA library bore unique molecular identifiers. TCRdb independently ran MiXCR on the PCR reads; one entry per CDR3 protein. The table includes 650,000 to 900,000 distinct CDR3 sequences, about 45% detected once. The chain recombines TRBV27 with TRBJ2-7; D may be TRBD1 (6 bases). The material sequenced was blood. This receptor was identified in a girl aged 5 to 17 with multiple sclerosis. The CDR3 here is CASSFGGGYEQYF. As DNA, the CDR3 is TGTGCCAGCAGTTTTGGGGGCGGATACGAGCAGTACTTC.